This T cell receptor beta chain is drawn from a study of cytomegalovirus exposure and HLA in healthy donors. Trimming took off 5 bases at V and 5 bases at J, with 16 bases between the two ends. The germline V gene encodes CDR1 LGHNA and CDR2 YSLEER. This CDR3 region has 15 residues. The PCR was carried out with 60 Vbeta primers and 13 Jbeta primers. Method: immunoSEQ multiplex PCR; TCRdb's copy keeps in-frame clones and lacks some. The repertoire has 200,000 or so clones, around 79% of them found once; the top ten carry around 0.4%. The material sequenced was PBMCs. This clonotype originated in a male donor in good health and CMV-seropositive. The chain uses TRBV4-3 and TRBJ2-1; D is possibly TRBD1 (6 bases). As DNA, the CDR3 is TGCGCCAGCAGCGCACGGTCTGGACAGCACAATGAGCAGTTCTTC. Translating it yields CASSARSGQHNEQFF.